The 15 T cell receptor beta chains below come from one sample, sequenced in a study of blood T cell repertoires in COVID-19. Generated by immunoSEQ multiplex PCR, the TCRdb table keeps only in-frame clones and is missing some. The sample contains 60,000 to 90,000 clones, 75% to 90% of which appear only once. Sequencing was carried out using peripheral blood. These receptors were collected from a human donor in a cohort sampled during active COVID-19.

The chain combines TRBV5-1 with TRBJ2-5; the D is unclear. V was trimmed by 2 bases and J by 2 bases, leaving 4 bases between them. In germline, CDR1 is SGHRS, CDR2 YFSETQ. This CDR3 contains 12 residues. CDR3 region: CASSFGQETQYF. In DNA, the CDR3 is TGCGCCAGCAGCTTCGGGCAAGAGACCCAGTACTTC.

The chain links TRBV4-2 to TRBJ1-3; the D is unclear. CDR3 length equals 14 residues. V was cut by 11 bases and J by 0 bases, with 14 bases left in between. In germline, CDR1 is LGHNA, CDR2 YNFKEQ. This CDR3 is CAVASGGSGNTIYF. CDR3 DNA: TGTGCCGTAGCCTCGGGAGGCTCTGGAAACACCATATATTTT.

The chain recombines TRBV28 with TRBJ2-2; D remains ambiguous. Germline CDR1 is MDHEN and CDR2 is SYDVKM. The V and J ends lost 3 bases and 3 bases respectively, with 17 bases between them. This CDR3 is 17 amino acids long. Here the CDR3 reads CASSFTPRLGDTGELFF. The DNA for the CDR3 is TGTGCCAGCAGTTTCACCCCCAGGCTCGGCGACACCGGGGAGCTGTTTTTT.

The V gene is TRBV19, the J gene TRBJ2-2, with TRBD2 matching 9 bases. Germline V gives CDR1 LNHDA, CDR2 SQIVND (reference sequence). There are 15 residues in the CDR3. With 4 bases clipped from V and 3 bases from J, the junction kept 3 bases outside the gene matches. Written as DNA, the CDR3 is TGTGCCAGTAGTACTAGCGGGGACTACACCGGGGAGCTGTTTTTT. Its protein product is CASSTSGDYTGELFF. Based on the CDR3 plus reference TRBV19 and TRBJ2-2, the full variable domain is DGGITQSPKYLFRKEGQNVTLSCEQNLNHDAMYWYRQDPGQGLRLIYYSQIVNDFQKGDIAEGYSVSREKKESFPLTVTSAQKNPTAFYLCASSTSGDYTGELFFGEGSRLTVL.

The V gene is TRBV11-2, the J gene TRBJ2-7; TRBD1 matches 7 bases. This CDR3 contains 13 residues. J gave up 3 bases and V 3 bases, and 2 bases lay outside the gene matches. CDR1 is SGHAT and CDR2 is FQNNGV in the germline V gene. Here the CDR3 DNA reads TGTGCCAGCAGCTTCGCAGGGGGCTACGAGCAGTACTTC. The encoded protein is CASSFAGGYEQYF.

The V call is TRBV7-7, the J call TRBJ1-2; 10 nucleotides line up with TRBD1. The CDR3 is 15 amino acids. The V and J ends lost 5 bases and 8 bases, in that order; junction bases with no gene match: 11. CDR1 and CDR2 from the germline V gene are SSHAT and FNYEAQ (reference sequence). Written as DNA, the CDR3 is TGTGCCAGCAGCGAAACCGGGACAGGGGAATTAGGCTACACCTTC. It codes for CASSETGTGELGYTF.

The CDR3 region is CASSYSRVATNEKLFF. CDR3 nucleotide sequence: TGTGCCAGCAGTTACTCGCGGGTTGCAACTAATGAAAAACTGTTTTTT. J is TRBJ1-4 and V is TRBV6-7; D unresolved. TRBV6-7 is flagged as an ORF with uncertain function. V lost 0 bases and J lost 0, with 8 bases in between. CDR3 length: 16 amino acids.

This clone was detected only once. The DNA for the CDR3 is TGTGCCAGCTTGGAAGGGACAGGACCACGTGGGGCCAACGTCCTGACTTTC. It yields the protein CASLEGTGPRGANVLTF. J is TRBJ2-6 and V is TRBV18; 8 bases agree with TRBD1. Germline V gene sequence: CDR1 KGHSH, CDR2 LQKENI. The CDR3 loop spans 17 amino acids. V was pared by 7 bases and J by 3 bases, with 11 bases of the junction left unmatched.

This clone has only one observation. This chain joins TRBV5-1 and TRBJ2-6, with D unclear. Trimming removed 4 bases from V and 1 base from J, with 6 bases in between. The V gene's germline CDR1 is SGHRS and CDR2 YFSETQ. The CDR3 extends over 14 amino acids. The CDR3 bases are TGCGCCAGCAGCAGCCGGTCTGGGGCCAACGTCCTGACTTTC. This gives the protein CASSSRSGANVLTF.

V gene TRBV27 combines with J gene TRBJ2-2; 8 nucleotides agree with TRBD1. With 7 bases clipped from V and 3 bases from J, the junction kept 16 bases outside the gene matches. From germline, CDR1 is MNHEY and CDR2 SMNVEV (reference sequence). The CDR3 extends over 18 amino acids. As DNA, the CDR3 is TGTGCCAGCACCCGAATCGGACAGGGTGGGGCCTACACCGGGGAGCTGTTTTTT. Translating it yields CASTRIGQGGAYTGELFF.

This chain uses TRBV9 with TRBJ2-2; 15 nucleotides agree with TRBD2. CDR3 length: 18 amino acids. The J segment lost 2 bases and the V segment lost 0 bases, leaving 2 bases of the junction unmatched. Germline lookup yields CDR1 SGDLS and CDR2 YYNGEE. Written as DNA, the CDR3 is TGTGCCAGCAGCGTAGGGACTAGCGGGAGGGCAAACACCGGGGAGCTGTTTTTT. It specifies CASSVGTSGRANTGELFF.

The gene calls are TRBV10-3 and TRBJ2-2; no reliable D call. The germline V gene has CDR1 ENHRY and CDR2 SYGVKD. This CDR3 spans 14 amino acids. V lost 0 bases and J 3 bases, leaving 5 bases between the germline ends. CDR3 DNA: TGTGCCATCAGTGAGTCAGAGGACACCGGGGAGCTGTTTTTT. Protein product: CAISESEDTGELFF.

The chain couples TRBV5-8 to TRBJ2-1; 7 positions agree with TRBD1. Unmatched junction bases numbered 8, after V lost 2 bases and J lost 6 bases. Germline CDR1 and CDR2: SGHTS and YDEGEE. This CDR3 is 15 amino acids long. The CDR3 sequence is CASSFGQVGTNEQFF. CDR3 DNA sequence: TGTGCCAGCAGCTTCGGACAGGTGGGAACCAATGAGCAGTTCTTC.

The CDR3 is CATSDGNLYEQYF. In nucleotides, the CDR3 is TGTGCCACCAGTGATGGCAATCTCTACGAGCAGTACTTC. J is TRBJ2-7 and V is TRBV24-1, with unresolved D. The V end was cut by 3 bases, the J end by 3 bases, with 8 bases between. Germline V gene data show CDR1 as KGHDR and CDR2 as SFDVKD. The CDR3 has 13 amino acids.

The chain has TRBV5-6 and TRBJ2-7; 7 nucleotides match TRBD1. This CDR3 has 13 residues. Germline CDR1 SGHDT, CDR2 YYEEEE. V lost 4 bases and J lost 2; bases outside the gene matches: 3. This CDR3 reads CASSVGTAYEQYF. Written as DNA, the CDR3 is TGTGCCAGCAGCGTCGGGACAGCCTACGAGCAGTACTTC.